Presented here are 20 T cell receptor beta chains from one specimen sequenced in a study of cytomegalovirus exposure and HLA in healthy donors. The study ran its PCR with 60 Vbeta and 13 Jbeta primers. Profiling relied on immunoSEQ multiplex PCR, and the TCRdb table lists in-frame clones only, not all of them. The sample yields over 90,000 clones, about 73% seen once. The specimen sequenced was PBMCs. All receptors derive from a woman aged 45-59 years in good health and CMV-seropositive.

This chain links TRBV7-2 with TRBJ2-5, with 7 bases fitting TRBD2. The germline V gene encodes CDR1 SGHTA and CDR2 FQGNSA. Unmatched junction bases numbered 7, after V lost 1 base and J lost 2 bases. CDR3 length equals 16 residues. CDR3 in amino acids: CASSLVGAGVQETQYF. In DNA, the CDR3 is TGTGCCAGCAGCTTAGTTGGGGCGGGAGTTCAAGAGACCCAGTACTTC. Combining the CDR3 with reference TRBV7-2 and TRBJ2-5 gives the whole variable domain GAGVSQSPSNKVTEKGKDVELRCDPISGHTALYWYRQSLGQGLEFLIYFQGNSAPDKSGLPSDRFSAERTGGSVSTLTIQRTQQEDSAVYLCASSLVGAGVQETQYFGPGTRLLVL.

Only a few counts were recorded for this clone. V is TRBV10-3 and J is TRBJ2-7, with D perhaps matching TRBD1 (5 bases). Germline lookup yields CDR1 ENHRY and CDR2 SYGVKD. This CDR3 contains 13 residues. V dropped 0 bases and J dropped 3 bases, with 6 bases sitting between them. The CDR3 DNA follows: TGTGCCATCAGTGAGTCGACAGACTACGAGCAGTACTTC. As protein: CAISESTDYEQYF.

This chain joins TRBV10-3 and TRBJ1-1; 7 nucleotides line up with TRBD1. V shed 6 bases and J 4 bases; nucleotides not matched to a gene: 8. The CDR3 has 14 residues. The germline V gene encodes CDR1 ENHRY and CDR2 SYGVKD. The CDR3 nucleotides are TGTGCCATCAGCCATCCAGGGGGAAGCACTGAAGCTTTCTTT. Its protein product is CAISHPGGSTEAFF.

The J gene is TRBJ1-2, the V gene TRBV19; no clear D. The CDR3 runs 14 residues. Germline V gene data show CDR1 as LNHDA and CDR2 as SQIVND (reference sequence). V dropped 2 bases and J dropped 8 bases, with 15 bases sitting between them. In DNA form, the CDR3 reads TGTGCCAGTAGTATACGGCCGTCCGGGAGCGGCTACACCTTC. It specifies CASSIRPSGSGYTF.

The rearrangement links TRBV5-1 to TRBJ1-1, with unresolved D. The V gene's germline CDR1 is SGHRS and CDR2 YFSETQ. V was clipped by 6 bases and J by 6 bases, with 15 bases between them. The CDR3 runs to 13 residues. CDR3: CASTLGGIAEAFF. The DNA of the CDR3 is TGCGCCAGCACCCTGGGAGGGATCGCTGAAGCTTTCTTT.

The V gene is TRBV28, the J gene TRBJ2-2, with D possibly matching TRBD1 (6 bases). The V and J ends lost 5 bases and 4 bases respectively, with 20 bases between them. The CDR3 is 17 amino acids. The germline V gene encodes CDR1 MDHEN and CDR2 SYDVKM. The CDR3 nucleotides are TGTGCCAGCAGTCTGAACAGGGAAGCGACCAGCACCGGGGAGCTGTTTTTT. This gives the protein CASSLNREATSTGELFF.

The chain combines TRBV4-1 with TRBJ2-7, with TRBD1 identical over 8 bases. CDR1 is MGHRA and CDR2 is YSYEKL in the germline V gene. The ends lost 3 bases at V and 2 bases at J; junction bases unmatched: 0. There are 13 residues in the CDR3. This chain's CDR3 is CASSQDRAYEQYF. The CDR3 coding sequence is TGCGCCAGCAGCCAGGACAGGGCCTACGAGCAGTACTTC.

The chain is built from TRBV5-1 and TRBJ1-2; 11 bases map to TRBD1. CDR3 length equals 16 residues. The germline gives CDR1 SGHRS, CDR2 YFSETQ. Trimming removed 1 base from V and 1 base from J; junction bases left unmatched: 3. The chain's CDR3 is CASSLYGTGGNYGYTF. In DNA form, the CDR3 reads TGCGCCAGCAGCTTGTACGGGACAGGGGGTAACTATGGCTACACCTTC.

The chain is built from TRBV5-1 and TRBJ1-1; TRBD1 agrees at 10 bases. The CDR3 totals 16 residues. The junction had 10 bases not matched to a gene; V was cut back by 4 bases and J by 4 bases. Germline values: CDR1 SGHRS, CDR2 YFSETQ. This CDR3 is CASSMDGTGAGTEAFF. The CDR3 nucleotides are TGCGCCAGCAGCATGGATGGGACAGGGGCTGGCACTGAAGCTTTCTTT.

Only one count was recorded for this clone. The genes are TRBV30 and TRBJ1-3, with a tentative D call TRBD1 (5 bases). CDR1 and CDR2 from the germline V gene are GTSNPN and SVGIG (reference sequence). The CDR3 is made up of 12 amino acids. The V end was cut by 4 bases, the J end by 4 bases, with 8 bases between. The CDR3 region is CAWKGLGNTIYF. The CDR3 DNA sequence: TGTGCCTGGAAGGGACTCGGAAACACCATATATTTT.

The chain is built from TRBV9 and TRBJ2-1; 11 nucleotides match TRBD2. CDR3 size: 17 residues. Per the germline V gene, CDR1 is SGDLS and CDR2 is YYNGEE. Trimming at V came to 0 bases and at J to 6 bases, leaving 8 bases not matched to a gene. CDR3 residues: CASSVDSSLAGGNEQFF. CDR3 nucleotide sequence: TGTGCCAGCAGCGTAGACTCGTCCCTAGCGGGAGGCAATGAGCAGTTCTTC. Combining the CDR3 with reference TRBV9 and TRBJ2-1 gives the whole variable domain DSGVTQTPKHLITATGQRVTLRCSPRSGDLSVYWYQQSLDQGLQFLIQYYNGEERAKGNILERFSAQQFPDLHSELNLSSLELGDSALYFCASSVDSSLAGGNEQFFGPGTRLTVL.

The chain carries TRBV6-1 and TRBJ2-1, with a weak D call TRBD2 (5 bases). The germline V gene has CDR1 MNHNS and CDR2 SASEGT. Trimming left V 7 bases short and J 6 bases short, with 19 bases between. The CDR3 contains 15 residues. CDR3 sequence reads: CASTVEGFGINEQFF. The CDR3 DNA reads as TGTGCCAGCACAGTTGAGGGTTTTGGTATCAATGAGCAGTTCTTC.

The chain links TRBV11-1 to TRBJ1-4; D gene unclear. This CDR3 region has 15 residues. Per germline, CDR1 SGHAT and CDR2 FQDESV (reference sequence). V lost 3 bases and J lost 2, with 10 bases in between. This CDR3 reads CASSFLGATNEKLFF. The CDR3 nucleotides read TGTGCCAGCAGCTTCCTAGGAGCGACTAATGAAAAACTGTTTTTT.

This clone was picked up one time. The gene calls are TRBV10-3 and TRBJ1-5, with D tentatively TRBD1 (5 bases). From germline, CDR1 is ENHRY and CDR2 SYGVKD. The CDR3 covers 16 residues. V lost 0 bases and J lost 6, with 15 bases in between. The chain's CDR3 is CAISESGAQGTQPQHF. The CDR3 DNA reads TGTGCCATCAGTGAGTCGGGTGCCCAGGGAACTCAGCCCCAGCATTTT.

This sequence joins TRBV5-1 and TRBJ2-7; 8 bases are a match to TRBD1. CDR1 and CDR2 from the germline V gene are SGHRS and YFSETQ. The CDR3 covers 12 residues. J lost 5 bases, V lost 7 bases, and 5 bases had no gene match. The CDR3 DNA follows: TGCGCCAGCCGACAGGGGAGCGACGAGCAGTACTTC. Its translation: CASRQGSDEQYF. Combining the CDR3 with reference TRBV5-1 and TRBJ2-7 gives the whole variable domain KAGVTQTPRYLIKTRGQQVTLSCSPISGHRSVSWYQQTPGQGLQFLFEYFSETQRNKGNFPGRFSGRQFSNSRSEMNVSTLELGDSALYLCASRQGSDEQYFGPGTRLTVT.

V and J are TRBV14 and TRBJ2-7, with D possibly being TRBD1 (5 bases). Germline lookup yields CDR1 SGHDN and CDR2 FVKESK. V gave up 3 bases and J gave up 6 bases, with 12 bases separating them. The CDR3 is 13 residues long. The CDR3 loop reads CASSQGIGVEQYF. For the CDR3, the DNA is TGTGCCAGCAGCCAGGGCATAGGGGTCGAGCAGTACTTC.

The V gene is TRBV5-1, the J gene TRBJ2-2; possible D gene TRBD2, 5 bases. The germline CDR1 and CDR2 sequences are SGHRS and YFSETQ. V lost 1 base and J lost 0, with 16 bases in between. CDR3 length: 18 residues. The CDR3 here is CASSLNPSSVPNTGELFF. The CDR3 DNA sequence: TGCGCCAGCAGCTTGAACCCCAGTAGCGTTCCGAACACCGGGGAGCTGTTTTTT. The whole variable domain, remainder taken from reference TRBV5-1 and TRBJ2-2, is KAGVTQTPRYLIKTRGQQVTLSCSPISGHRSVSWYQQTPGQGLQFLFEYFSETQRNKGNFPGRFSGRQFSNSRSEMNVSTLELGDSALYLCASSLNPSSVPNTGELFFGEGSRLTVL.

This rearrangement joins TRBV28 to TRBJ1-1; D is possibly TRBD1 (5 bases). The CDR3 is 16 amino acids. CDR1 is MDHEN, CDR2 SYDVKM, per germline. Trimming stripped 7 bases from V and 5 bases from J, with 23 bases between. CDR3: CASTPGRVMPRTEAFF. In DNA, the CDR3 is TGTGCCAGCACCCCAGGGAGGGTCATGCCTCGGACTGAAGCTTTCTTT.

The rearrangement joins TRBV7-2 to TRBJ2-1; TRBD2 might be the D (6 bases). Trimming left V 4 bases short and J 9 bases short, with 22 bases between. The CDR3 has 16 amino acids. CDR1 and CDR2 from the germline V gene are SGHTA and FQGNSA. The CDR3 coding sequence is TGTGCCAGCAGCTCGAGGGGCGGGATAAGATTGAGTGAGCAGTTCTTC. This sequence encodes CASSSRGGIRLSEQFF.

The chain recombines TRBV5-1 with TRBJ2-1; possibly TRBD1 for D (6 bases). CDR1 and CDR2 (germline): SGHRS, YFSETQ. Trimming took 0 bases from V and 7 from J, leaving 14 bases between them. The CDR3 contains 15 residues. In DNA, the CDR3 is TGCGCCAGCAGCTTGGAAGGGGGAGAGCTTAATGAGCAGTTCTTC. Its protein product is CASSLEGGELNEQFF.